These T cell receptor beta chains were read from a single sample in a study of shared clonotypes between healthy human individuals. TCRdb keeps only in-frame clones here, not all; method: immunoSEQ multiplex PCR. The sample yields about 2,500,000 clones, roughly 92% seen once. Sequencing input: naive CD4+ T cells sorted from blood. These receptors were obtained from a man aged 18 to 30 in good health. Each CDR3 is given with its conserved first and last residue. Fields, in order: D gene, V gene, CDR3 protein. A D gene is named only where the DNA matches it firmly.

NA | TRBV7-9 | CASSLRGATGEQYF
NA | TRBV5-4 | CASSLAAPGELFF
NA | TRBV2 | CASSGTEQFF
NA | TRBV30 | CAWSEPNQETQYF
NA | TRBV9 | CALPGYYEQYF
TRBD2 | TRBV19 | CASSKIAGGRTDTQYF
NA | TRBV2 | CASSRTGSTEAFF
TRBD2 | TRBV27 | CASSLGLAGKQETQYF
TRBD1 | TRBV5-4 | CASSLTGELNEKLFF
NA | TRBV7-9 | CASSLDSLGRVPTEAFF
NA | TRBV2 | CASSRTAGVGNSPLHF